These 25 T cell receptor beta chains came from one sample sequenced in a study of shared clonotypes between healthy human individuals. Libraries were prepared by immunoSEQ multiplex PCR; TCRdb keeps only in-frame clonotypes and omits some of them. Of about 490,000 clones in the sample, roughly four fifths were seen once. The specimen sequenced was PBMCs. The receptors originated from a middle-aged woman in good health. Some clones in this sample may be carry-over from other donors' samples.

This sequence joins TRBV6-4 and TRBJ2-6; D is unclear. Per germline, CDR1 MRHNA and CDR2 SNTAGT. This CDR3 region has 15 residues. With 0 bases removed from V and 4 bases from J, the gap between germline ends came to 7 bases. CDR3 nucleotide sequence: TGTGCCAGCAGTGACTCGGCCCTAGGGGCCAACGTCCTGACTTTC. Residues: CASSDSALGANVLTF.

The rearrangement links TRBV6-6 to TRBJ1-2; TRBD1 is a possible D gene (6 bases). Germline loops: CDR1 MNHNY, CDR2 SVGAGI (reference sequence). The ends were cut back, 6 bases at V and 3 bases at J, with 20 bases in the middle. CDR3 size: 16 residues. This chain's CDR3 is CASSLRGGGPYYGYTF. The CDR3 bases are TGTGCCAGCAGCCTTCGGGGAGGGGGGCCCTACTATGGCTACACCTTC.

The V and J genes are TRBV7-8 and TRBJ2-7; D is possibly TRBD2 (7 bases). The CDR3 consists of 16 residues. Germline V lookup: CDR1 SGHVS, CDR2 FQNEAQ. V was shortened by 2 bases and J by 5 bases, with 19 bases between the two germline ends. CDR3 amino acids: CASSLLGGGGSNEQYF. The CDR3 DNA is TGTGCCAGCAGCTTACTCGGGGGAGGGGGTTCCAACGAGCAGTACTTC.

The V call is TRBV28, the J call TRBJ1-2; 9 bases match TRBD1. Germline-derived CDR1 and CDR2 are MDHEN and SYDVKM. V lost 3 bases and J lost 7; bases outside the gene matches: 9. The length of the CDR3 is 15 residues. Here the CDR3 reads CASSFLGGQGGGYTF. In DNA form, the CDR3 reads TGTGCCAGCAGTTTCCTCGGGGGACAGGGAGGTGGCTACACCTTC.

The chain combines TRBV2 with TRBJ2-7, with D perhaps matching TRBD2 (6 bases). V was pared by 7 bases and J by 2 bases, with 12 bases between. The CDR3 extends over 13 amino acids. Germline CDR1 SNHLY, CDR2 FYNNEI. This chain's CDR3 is CASNGRTTYEQYF. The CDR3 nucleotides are TGTGCCAGCAATGGTCGGACTACCTACGAGCAGTACTTC. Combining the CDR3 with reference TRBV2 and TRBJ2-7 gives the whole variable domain EPEVTQTPSHQVTQMGQEVILRCVPISNHLYFYWYRQILGQKVEFLVSFYNNEISEKSEIFDDQFSVERPDGSNFTLKIRSTKLEDSAMYFCASNGRTTYEQYFGPGTRLTVT.

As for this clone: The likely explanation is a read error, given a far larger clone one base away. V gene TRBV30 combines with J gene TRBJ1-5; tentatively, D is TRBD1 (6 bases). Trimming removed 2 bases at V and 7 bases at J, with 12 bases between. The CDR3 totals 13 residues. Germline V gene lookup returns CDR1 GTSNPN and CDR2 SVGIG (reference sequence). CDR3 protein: CAWSRGSGQPQHF. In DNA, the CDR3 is TGTGCCTGGAGTAGGGGGAGCGGGCAGCCCCAGCATTTT.

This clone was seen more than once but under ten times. In DNA, the CDR3 is TGTGCCAGCAGCTTAGGGGGGATGAACACTGAAGCTTTCTTT. Its translation is CASSLGGMNTEAFF. V and J are TRBV7-2 and TRBJ1-1; weak D call: TRBD1 (5 bases). Germline CDR1 SGHTA, CDR2 FQGNSA. The CDR3 has 14 amino acids. The germline V and J ends were trimmed by 1 base and 0 bases, with 6 bases remaining between them.

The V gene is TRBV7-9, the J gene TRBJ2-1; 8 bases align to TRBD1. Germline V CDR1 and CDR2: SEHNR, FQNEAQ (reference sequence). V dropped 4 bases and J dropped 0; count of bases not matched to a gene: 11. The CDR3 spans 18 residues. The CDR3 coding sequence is TGTGCCAGCAGCTCCAATAAAGGGGACAGGTACTCCTACAATGAGCAGTTCTTC. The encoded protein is CASSSNKGDRYSYNEQFF.

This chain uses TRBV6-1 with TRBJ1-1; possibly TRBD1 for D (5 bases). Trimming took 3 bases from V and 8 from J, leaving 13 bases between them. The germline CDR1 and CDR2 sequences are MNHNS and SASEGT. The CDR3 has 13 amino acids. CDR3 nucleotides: TGTGCCAGCAGTGATAACCAGGGCGCAGAAGCTTTCTTT. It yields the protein CASSDNQGAEAFF.

The CDR3 sequence is CTSSLRDRDEKLFF. The CDR3 nucleotides are TGCACCAGCAGCCTCCGGGACAGAGATGAAAAACTGTTTTTT. The chain uses TRBV1 and TRBJ1-4; the table's D call of TRBD1 was not tested on the DNA. TRBV1 is a documented pseudogene. The CDR3 is 14 amino acids.

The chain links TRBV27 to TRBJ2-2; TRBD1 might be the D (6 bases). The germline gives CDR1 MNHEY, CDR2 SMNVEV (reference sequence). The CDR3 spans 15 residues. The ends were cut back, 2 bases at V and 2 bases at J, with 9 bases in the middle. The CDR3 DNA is TGTGCCAGCAGTTTAAGGGGGTCTAACACCGGGGAGCTGTTTTTT. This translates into CASSLRGSNTGELFF.

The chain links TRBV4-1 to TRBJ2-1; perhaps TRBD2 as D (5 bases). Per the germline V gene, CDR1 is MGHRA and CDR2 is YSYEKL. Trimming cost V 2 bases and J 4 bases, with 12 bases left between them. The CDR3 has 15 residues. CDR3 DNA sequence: TGCGCCAGCAGCCAATTAGGTCTAGCATACAATGAGCAGTTCTTC. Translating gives CASSQLGLAYNEQFF.

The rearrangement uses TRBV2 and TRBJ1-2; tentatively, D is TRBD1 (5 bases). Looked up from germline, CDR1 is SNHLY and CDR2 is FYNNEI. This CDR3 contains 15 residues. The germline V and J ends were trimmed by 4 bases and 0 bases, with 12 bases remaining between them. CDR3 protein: CASSAFRGTNYGYTF. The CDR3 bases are TGTGCCAGCAGTGCATTCCGGGGGACTAACTATGGCTACACCTTC. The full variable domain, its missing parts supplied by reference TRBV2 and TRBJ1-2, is EPEVTQTPSHQVTQMGQEVILRCVPISNHLYFYWYRQILGQKVEFLVSFYNNEISEKSEIFDDQFSVERPDGSNFTLKIRSTKLEDSAMYFCASSAFRGTNYGYTFGSGTRLTVV.

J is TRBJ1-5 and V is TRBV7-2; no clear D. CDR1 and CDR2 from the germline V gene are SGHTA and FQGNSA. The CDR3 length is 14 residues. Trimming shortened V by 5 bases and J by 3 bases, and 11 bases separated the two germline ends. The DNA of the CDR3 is TGTGCCAGCAGCCATACGGGCTCCAATCAGCCCCAGCATTTT. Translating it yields CASSHTGSNQPQHF.

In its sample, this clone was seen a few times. The CDR3, as DNA: TGTGCCAGCGGAGAAGGACGGGCAAATGGCTACACCTTC. This gives the protein CASGEGRANGYTF. The V gene is TRBV2, the J gene TRBJ1-2; the D is unclear. The CDR3 has 13 amino acids. The V gene lost 8 bases and the J gene lost 6 bases, with 16 bases spanning the gap. The germline gives CDR1 SNHLY, CDR2 FYNNEI.

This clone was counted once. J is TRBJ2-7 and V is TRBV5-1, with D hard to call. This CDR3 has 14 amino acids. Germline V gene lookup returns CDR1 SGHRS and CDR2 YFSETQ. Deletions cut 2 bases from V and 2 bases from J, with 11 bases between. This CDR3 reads CASSFQGFPYEQYF. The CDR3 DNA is TGCGCCAGCAGCTTCCAAGGTTTCCCCTACGAGCAGTACTTC.

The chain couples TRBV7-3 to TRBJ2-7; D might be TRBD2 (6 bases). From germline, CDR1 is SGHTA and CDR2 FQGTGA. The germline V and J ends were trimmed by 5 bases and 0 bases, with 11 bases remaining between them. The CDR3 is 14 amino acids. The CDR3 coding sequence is TGTGCCAGCAGCCGGGACTGGGACTCCTACGAGCAGTACTTC. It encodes CASSRDWDSYEQYF. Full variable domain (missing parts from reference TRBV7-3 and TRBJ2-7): GAGVSQTPSNKVTEKGKYVELRCDPISGHTALYWYRQSLGQGPEFLIYFQGTGAADDSGLPNDRFFAVRPEGSVSTLKIQRTERGDSAVYLCASSRDWDSYEQYFGPGTRLTVT.

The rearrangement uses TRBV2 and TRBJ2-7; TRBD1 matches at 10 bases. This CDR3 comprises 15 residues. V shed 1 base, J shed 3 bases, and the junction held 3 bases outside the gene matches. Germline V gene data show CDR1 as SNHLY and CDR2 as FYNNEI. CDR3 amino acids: CASSEGDRGGYEQYF. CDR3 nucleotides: TGTGCCAGCAGTGAAGGGGACAGGGGTGGCTACGAGCAGTACTTC.

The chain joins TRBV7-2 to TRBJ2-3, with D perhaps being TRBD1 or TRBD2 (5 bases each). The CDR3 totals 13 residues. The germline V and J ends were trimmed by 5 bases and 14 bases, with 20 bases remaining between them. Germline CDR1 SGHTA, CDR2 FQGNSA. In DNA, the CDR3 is TGTGCCAGCAGCCGCCTGGGCGGAGGTCAGGGGTATTTT. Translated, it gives CASSRLGGGQGYF.

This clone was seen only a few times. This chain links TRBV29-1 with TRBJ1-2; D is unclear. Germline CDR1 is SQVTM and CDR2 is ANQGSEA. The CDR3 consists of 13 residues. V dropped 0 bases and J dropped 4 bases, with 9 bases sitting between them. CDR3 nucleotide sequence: TGCAGCGTTGAAGATTTCGGGATCTATGGCTACACCTTC. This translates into CSVEDFGIYGYTF.

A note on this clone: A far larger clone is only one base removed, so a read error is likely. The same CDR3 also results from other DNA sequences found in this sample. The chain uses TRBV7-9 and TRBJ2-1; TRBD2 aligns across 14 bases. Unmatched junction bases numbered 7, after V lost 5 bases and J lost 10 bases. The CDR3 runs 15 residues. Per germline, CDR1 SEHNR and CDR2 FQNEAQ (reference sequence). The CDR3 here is CASSPRTSGRNEQFF. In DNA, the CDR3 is TGTGCCAGCAGCCCTCGGACTAGCGGGAGGAACGAGCAGTTCTTC.

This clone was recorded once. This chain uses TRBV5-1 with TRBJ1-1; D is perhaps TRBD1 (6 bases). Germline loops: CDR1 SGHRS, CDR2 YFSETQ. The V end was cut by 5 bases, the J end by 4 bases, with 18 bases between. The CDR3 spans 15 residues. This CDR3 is CASSLQGFMSTEAFF. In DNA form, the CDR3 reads TGCGCCAGCAGTCTCCAGGGGTTTATGAGCACTGAAGCTTTCTTT.

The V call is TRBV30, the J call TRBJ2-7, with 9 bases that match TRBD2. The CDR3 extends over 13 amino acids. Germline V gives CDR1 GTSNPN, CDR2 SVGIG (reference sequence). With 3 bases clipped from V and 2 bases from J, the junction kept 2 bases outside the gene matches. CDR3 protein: CAWRVAGAYEQYF. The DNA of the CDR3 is TGTGCCTGGAGGGTAGCGGGAGCCTACGAGCAGTACTTC.

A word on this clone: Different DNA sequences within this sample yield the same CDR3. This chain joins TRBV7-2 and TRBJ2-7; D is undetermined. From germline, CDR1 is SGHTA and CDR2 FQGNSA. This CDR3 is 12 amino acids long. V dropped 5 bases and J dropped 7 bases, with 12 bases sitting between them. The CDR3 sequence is CASSKTLYEQYF. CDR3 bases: TGTGCCAGCAGCAAGACGCTTTATGAGCAGTACTTC.

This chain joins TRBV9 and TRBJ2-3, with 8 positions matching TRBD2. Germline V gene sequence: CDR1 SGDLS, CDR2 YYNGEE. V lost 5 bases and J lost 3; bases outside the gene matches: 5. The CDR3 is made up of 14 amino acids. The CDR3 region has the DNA TGTGCCAGCAGTACTAGCGGAGATACAGATACGCAGTATTTT. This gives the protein CASSTSGDTDTQYF.